The sequence of this T cell receptor beta chain was determined in a study of T cell responses to AZD1222 COVID-19 vaccine. Study as a whole: Pooling of second doses given at about 4 or about 12 weeks was done. Study-wide points: Increased Spike-specific TCR breadth and depth were observed after two AZD1222 doses.

The method was immunoSEQ multiplex PCR; TCRdb's version includes in-frame clones alone and lacks a portion of them. In the table there are approximately 150,000 clones, about nine tenths of which are singletons. This clone showed up just a few times. Its antigen is currently unknown. The CDR3 covers 17 residues. Germline V gene data show CDR1 as MNHEY and CDR2 as SMNVEV (reference sequence). V was pared by 3 bases and J by 4 bases, with 7 bases of the junction left unmatched. The chain is built from TRBV27 and TRBJ2-7; 15 positions match TRBD2. This receptor was identified in an adult in good health. The material sequenced was peripheral blood, taken on day 0 of AZD1222 vaccination. CDR3: CASSLPGLAGGLYEQYF. In DNA form, the CDR3 reads TGTGCCAGCAGTTTGCCGGGACTAGCGGGAGGCCTATACGAGCAGTACTTC.